This TCR beta chain was identified during a study of Ad26.COV2.S vaccination and SARS-CoV-2 variants. Regarding the study as a whole: Analyses that measured TCR breadth and depth may have underestimated total T cell responses.

As for this clone: Its antigen is still unknown.

The sample's treatment: some 20 received Ad26.COV2.S at low or high dose, single or two shots; roughly five received placebo; per-sample allocation not given. Sampling was performed 63 days after the first vaccine or placebo injection. Sequenced by immunoSEQ multiplex PCR; TCRdb stores in-frame clones only, minus some. The sample lists about 400,000 clones; about 89% were seen once. The specimen was peripheral blood, collected in a trial of Ad26.COV2.S vaccine versus placebo. The sequence was collected from a person aged 18 to 59 who received the Ad26.COV2.S COVID-19 vaccine or a placebo.

The DNA of the CDR3 is TGTGCCAGCAGCCGAGGACCCTCGGGACAGGGGATGGCACCCCTCCACTTT. Translation: CASSRGPSGQGMAPLHF. The rearrangement joins TRBV2 to TRBJ1-6; 10 bases are a match to TRBD1. The CDR3 consists of 17 residues. Germline V gene data show CDR1 as SNHLY and CDR2 as FYNNEI. Trimming took 6 bases from V and 11 from J; bases not matched to a gene: 16.